These 6 T cell receptor beta chains were sequenced from one sample in a study of T cell responses to AZD1222 COVID-19 vaccine. Generated by immunoSEQ multiplex PCR, the TCRdb table keeps only in-frame clones and is missing some. The sample gives some 150,000 clones, 90% to 95% of which show up once; 1.6% is in the top ten. The sequencing here drew on peripheral blood, taken on day 0 of AZD1222 vaccination. These receptors came from an adult in good health.

The V call is TRBV5-8, the J call TRBJ2-6, with D possibly matching TRBD2 (7 bases). V was trimmed by 1 base and J by 4 bases, leaving 18 bases between them. CDR1 and CDR2 from the germline V gene are SGHTS and YDEGEE. CDR3 size: 18 residues. The CDR3 sequence is CASSLNREGLSGANVLTF. The CDR3 nucleotides read TGTGCCAGCAGCTTGAACAGGGAGGGCCTATCCGGGGCCAACGTCCTGACTTTC.

The CDR3 DNA reads as TGTGCCAGCAGCTTCAAGACTGAAGCTTTCTTT. Translated, it gives CASSFKTEAFF. The chain joins TRBV5-8 to TRBJ1-1; no definite D call. This CDR3 spans 11 amino acids. From germline, CDR1 is SGHTS and CDR2 YDEGEE. Trimming removed 2 bases at V and 5 bases at J, with 4 bases between. The full variable domain, completed using reference TRBV5-8 and TRBJ1-1, is EAGVTQSPTHLIKTRGQQATLRCSPISGHTSVYWYQQALGLGLQFLLWYDEGEERNRGNFPPRFSGRQFPNYSSELNVNALELEDSALYLCASSFKTEAFFGQGTRLTVV.

J is TRBJ1-6 and V is TRBV7-3; 7 bases map to TRBD1. The CDR3 has 14 residues. Germline lookup yields CDR1 SGHTA and CDR2 FQGTGA. With 5 bases clipped from V and 8 bases from J, the junction kept 6 bases outside the gene matches. In DNA, the CDR3 is TGTGCCAGCAGCCGGACAGGACCCTATTCACCCCTCCACTTT. It yields the protein CASSRTGPYSPLHF.

The V and J genes are TRBV5-6 and TRBJ1-2, with unresolved D. CDR1 is SGHDT, CDR2 YYEEEE, per germline. The CDR3 is 13 residues long. Trimming shortened V by 1 base and J by 5 bases, and 9 bases separated the two germline ends. CDR3 amino acids: CASSLPVFYGYTF. CDR3 DNA: TGTGCCAGCAGCTTGCCGGTATTTTATGGCTACACCTTC.

V gene TRBV6-2 or TRBV6-3 combines with J gene TRBJ1-6; TRBD1 matches 8 bases. Germline V gene lookup returns CDR1 MNHEY and CDR2 SVGEGT. V trimming: 4 bases; J trimming: 9 bases; junction bases outside the gene matches: 5. This CDR3 region has 14 residues. The CDR3 reads CASSFGQGISPLHF. The CDR3 DNA sequence: TGTGCCAGCAGTTTCGGACAGGGAATTTCACCCCTCCACTTT.

This sequence joins TRBV19 and TRBJ1-2; no reliable D call. Germline V lookup: CDR1 LNHDA, CDR2 SQIVND (reference sequence). The CDR3 extends over 15 amino acids. The V and J ends lost 3 bases and 0 bases respectively, with 11 bases between them. Written as DNA, the CDR3 is TGTGCCAGTAGTATCGGGCCAGGAGCTAACTATGGCTACACCTTC. It codes for CASSIGPGANYGYTF.